The clone carrying this T cell receptor (beta chain) was detected only a few times. The data originate from a study of cytomegalovirus exposure and HLA in healthy donors. The PCR contained 60 Vbeta and 13 Jbeta primers. The table came from immunoSEQ multiplex PCR; TCRdb's copy has only in-frame clones and leaves some out. The sample includes nearly 300,000 clones, more than 80% of them seen just once. CDR1 SGHRS and CDR2 YFSETQ come from the germline V gene. The CDR3 covers 19 residues. V was cut by 0 bases and J by 1 base, with 17 bases left in between. The chain combines TRBV5-1 with TRBJ2-6; possibly TRBD2 for D (6 bases). The clonotype was recovered from a man aged 40-50 years in good health and CMV-seropositive. The material sequenced was PBMCs. The CDR3 DNA is TGCGCCAGCAGCTTGGGCGCGGGACCCAAAGGGTCTGGGGCCAACGTCCTGACTTTC. Its translation is CASSLGAGPKGSGANVLTF.